One T cell receptor beta chain is described in this entry. The antigen is not known. This record comes from a study of regulatory dendritic cells for organ transplantation. Whole-study context: Regulatory dendritic cells were monocyte-derived, receiving vitamin D3 on days 0 and 4 and IL-10 on day 4.

Allogeneic regulatory or mature dendritic cells were co-cultured for 4 to 6 days with CFSE-labeled sorted T cells at 1:10. Naive CD45RA+ and memory CD45RO+ CD4+ or CD8+ T cells were FACS-sorted. There are 14 residues in the CDR3. The germline V gene encodes CDR1 SEHNR and CDR2 FQNEAQ (reference sequence). Findings and caveats of the study: Regulatory dendritic cells appeared to expand memory CD8+ clones less than mature ones. Naive CD4+ and CD8+ repertoires were highly diverse; memory CD8+ was most oligoclonal.

TCRdb keeps only in-frame clones here, not all; method: immunoSEQ multiplex PCR. The data show some 13,000 clones, roughly 79% seen once. The chain joins TRBV7-9 to TRBJ2-5, with TRBD1 as a possible D gene (7 bases). The end of the DNA fits TRBJ2-7 better, so the J call may be wrong. The receptor was derived from a human donor in good health. Sequencing was done on a sample of naive CD8+ T cells from blood cultured with regulatory dendritic cells. Indicated subset: CD45RA+ naive T cells. The CDR3 bases are TGTGCCAGCAACCCGATGGAGGGGGCTTACGAGCAGTACTTC. Protein product: CASNPMEGAYEQYF.